This T cell receptor beta chain was retrieved from a study of beta chain features in type 1 diabetes. In regard to this clone: What it binds is not known. In the same sample, other DNA sequences code for this CDR3.

General study results and limits: The study found moderately but significantly shorter TCRB CDR3s in all four CD4+ subsets of Type 1 diabetes patients. It was possible that PCR favored shorter templates, equally so in patients and controls.

Trimming stripped 4 bases from V and 4 bases from J, with 4 bases between. The CDR3 is made up of 11 amino acids. The germline gives CDR1 SNHLY, CDR2 FYNNEI. As every portion of the isolated RNA was reverse transcribed, the sequencing read expressed TCRB transcripts. Only in-frame clones appear in the TCRdb table, and some are missing; sequencing was by immunoSEQ multiplex PCR. This sample has 810,000 or so clones, with 15% to 20% found just once. The source is a woman aged 18-29 years in good health. The rearrangement links TRBV2 to TRBJ2-5; D not resolved. The specimen sequenced was naive CD4+ T cells from blood. This chain's CDR3 is CASSVRETQYF. In DNA form, the CDR3 reads TGTGCCAGCAGTGTAAGAGAGACCCAGTACTTC.